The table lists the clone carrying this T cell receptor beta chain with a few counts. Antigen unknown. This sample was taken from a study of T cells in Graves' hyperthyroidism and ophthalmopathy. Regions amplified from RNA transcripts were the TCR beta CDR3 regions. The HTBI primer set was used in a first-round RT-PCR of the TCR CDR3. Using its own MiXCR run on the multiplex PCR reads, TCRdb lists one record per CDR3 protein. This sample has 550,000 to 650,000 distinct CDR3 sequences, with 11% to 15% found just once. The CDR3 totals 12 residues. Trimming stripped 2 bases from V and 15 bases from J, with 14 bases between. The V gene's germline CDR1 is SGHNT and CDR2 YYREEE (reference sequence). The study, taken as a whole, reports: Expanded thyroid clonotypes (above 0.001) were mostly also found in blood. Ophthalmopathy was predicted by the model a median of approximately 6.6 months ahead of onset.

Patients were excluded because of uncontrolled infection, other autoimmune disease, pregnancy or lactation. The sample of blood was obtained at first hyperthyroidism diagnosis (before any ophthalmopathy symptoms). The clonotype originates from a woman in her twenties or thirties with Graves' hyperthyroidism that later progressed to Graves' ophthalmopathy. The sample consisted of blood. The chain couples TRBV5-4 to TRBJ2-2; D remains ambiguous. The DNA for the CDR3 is TGTGCCAGCAGCTTTGACTCTTTAAGTGTGTTTTTT. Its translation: CASSFDSLSVFF.